The 22 T cell receptor beta chains reported below all come from one sample, sequenced in a study of monozygotic twins with inflammatory bowel disease. For each CDR3 protein, TCRdb gives one entry from its re-call of the 5' RACE reads, without DNA. This sample's table has 350,000 to 400,000 distinct CDR3 sequences. The sequencing sample was made of blood. These TCRs come from a human donor with ulcerative colitis or Crohn's disease, or a healthy co-twin of an affected twin (not recorded which).

The rearrangement links TRBV5-1 to TRBJ1-5; with no DNA, the TCRdb D assignment of TRBD1 cannot be verified. The CDR3 extends over 16 amino acids. Germline V CDR1 and CDR2: SGHRS, YFSETQ. CDR3: CASSLGGGGAGQPQHF.

V usage is TRBV5-1 and J usage is TRBJ2-1; TCRdb lists TRBD1, though no DNA is available to test this call. The CDR3 is 16 amino acids. In germline, CDR1 is SGHRS, CDR2 YFSETQ. The CDR3 loop reads CASSLASGGTHNEQFF.

The V gene is TRBV20-1, the J gene TRBJ2-4; TCRdb gives TRBD2 as the D gene, but with no DNA this cannot be confirmed. Germline assignment: CDR1 DFQATT and CDR2 SNEGSKA (reference sequence). The CDR3 covers 15 residues. CDR3 sequence: CSALGLPLAKNIQYF.

The chain carries TRBV29-1 and TRBJ2-7; TCRdb's D gene call, TRBD1, goes unchecked for lack of DNA. The CDR3 runs to 14 residues. Germline loops: CDR1 SQVTM, CDR2 ANQGSEA. The CDR3: CSVVRDRGSYEQYF.

This chain uses TRBV10-3 with TRBJ2-3; TCRdb's assignment of TRBD2 cannot be checked, as there is no DNA. CDR3 length: 16 residues. Germline CDR1 is ENHRY and CDR2 is SYGVKD. This CDR3 reads CAISVLGGGSTDTQYF.

The chain carries TRBV7-2 and TRBJ2-7; the TCRdb D gene call, TRBD2, has no DNA to confirm it. CDR1 is SGHTA, CDR2 FQGNSA, per germline. The CDR3 consists of 14 residues. The CDR3 loop is CASSPSRDFYEQYF. Variable domain in full (rest from reference TRBV7-2 and TRBJ2-7): GAGVSQSPSNKVTEKGKDVELRCDPISGHTALYWYRQSLGQGLEFLIYFQGNSAPDKSGLPSDRFSAERTGGSVSTLTIQRTQQEDSAVYLCASSPSRDFYEQYFGPGTRLTVT.

The V and J genes are TRBV7-9 and TRBJ2-7. The CDR3 loop spans 15 amino acids. The V gene's germline CDR1 is SEHNR and CDR2 FQNEAQ (reference sequence). The CDR3 spells CASSFLDRGSYEQYF.

The V gene is TRBV29-1, the J gene TRBJ2-2; with no DNA, the TCRdb D assignment of TRBD1 cannot be verified. Germline CDR1 and CDR2: SQVTM and ANQGSEA. The CDR3 loop spans 14 amino acids. The CDR3 sequence: CSVERTYRAGELFF.

This chain links TRBV29-1 with TRBJ2-3; TCRdb designates TRBD2, a call that cannot be tested without DNA. This CDR3 is built from 16 residues. CDR1 SQVTM and CDR2 ANQGSEA come from the germline V gene. The CDR3 sequence: CSVVKTSGGLGDTQYF.

This sequence joins TRBV7-2 and TRBJ1-2; TCRdb's assignment of TRBD1 cannot be checked, as there is no DNA. The CDR3 is made up of 12 amino acids. CDR1 is SGHTA, CDR2 FQGNSA, per germline. The chain's CDR3 is CALRKTDYGYTF.

V usage is TRBV11-3 and J usage is TRBJ2-7; TCRdb's assignment of TRBD1 cannot be checked, as there is no DNA. In germline, CDR1 is SGHNT, CDR2 YENEEA. The CDR3 is 13 amino acids. The CDR3 loop is CASSRDSDYEQYF.

CDR3 loop: CASSQRVSGANVLTF. V gene TRBV4-1 combines with J gene TRBJ2-6. Germline V gives CDR1 MGHRA, CDR2 YSYEKL. This CDR3 has 15 residues.

The CDR3 here is CASSRTTGFYSEAFF. The chain uses TRBV3-1 and TRBJ1-1; absent DNA, TCRdb's TRBD1 call cannot be checked. The CDR3 length is 15 residues. Germline assignment: CDR1 LGHDT and CDR2 YNNKEL (reference sequence).

The chain has TRBV5-6 and TRBJ2-7; TCRdb returns TRBD2, unconfirmable since there is no DNA. The CDR3 covers 14 residues. Germline V gene sequence: CDR1 SGHDT, CDR2 YYEEEE. The CDR3 reads CASSRGSGAYEQYF.

This CDR3 is CSVVLGLAQETQYF. The chain is built from TRBV29-1 and TRBJ2-5; the D gene TCRdb calls, TRBD2, cannot be checked with no DNA. This CDR3 is 14 amino acids long. Germline-derived CDR1 and CDR2 are SQVTM and ANQGSEA. The variable domain in full, completed from reference TRBV29-1 and TRBJ2-5, reads SAVISQKPSRDICQRGTSLTIQCQVDSQVTMMFWYRQQPGQSLTLIATANQGSEATYESGFVIDKFPISRPNLTFSTLTVSNMSPEDSSIYLCSVVLGLAQETQYFGPGTRLLVL.

The chain has TRBV4-3 and TRBJ1-1. The germline V gene encodes CDR1 LGHNA and CDR2 YSLEER. This CDR3 contains 14 residues. CDR3 in amino acids: CASSQVARNTEAFF.

This sequence joins TRBV12-3 or TRBV12-4 and TRBJ2-3. There are 15 residues in the CDR3. CDR3 protein: CASSSSTYSTDTQYF.

The CDR3 protein is CAISESGLATDTQYF. The chain combines TRBV10-3 with TRBJ2-3. The CDR3 loop spans 15 amino acids. CDR1 ENHRY and CDR2 SYGVKD come from the germline V gene.

The J gene is TRBJ2-3, the V gene TRBV6-1; TCRdb outputs TRBD1, but without DNA this stays unchecked. Germline V lookup: CDR1 MNHNS, CDR2 SASEGT. The length of the CDR3 is 15 residues. CDR3 sequence: CASTPSHQGPDTQYF.

The CDR3 sequence: CASSLLAPPQETQYF. The V gene is TRBV7-2, the J gene TRBJ2-5; the D gene TCRdb calls, TRBD2, cannot be checked with no DNA. Germline CDR1 is SGHTA and CDR2 is FQGNSA. The CDR3 is made up of 15 amino acids. The variable domain in full, with the rest retrieved from reference TRBV7-2 and TRBJ2-5, is GAGVSQSPSNKVTEKGKDVELRCDPISGHTALYWYRQSLGQGLEFLIYFQGNSAPDKSGLPSDRFSAERTGGSVSTLTIQRTQQEDSAVYLCASSLLAPPQETQYFGPGTRLLVL.

This chain links TRBV5-1 with TRBJ1-3; TCRdb's D call of TRBD1 is untestable without DNA. The CDR3 totals 15 residues. CDR1 is SGHRS and CDR2 is YFSETQ in the germline V gene. This CDR3 is CASSLAGTVGDTIYF.

The rearrangement uses TRBV7-2 and TRBJ2-1. Looked up from germline, CDR1 is SGHTA and CDR2 is FQGNSA. This CDR3 comprises 11 residues. CDR3: CASSSYGEQFF.